The 8 T cell receptor beta chains given below trace back to one sample, sequenced in a study of cytomegalovirus exposure and HLA in healthy donors. PCR amplification relied on 60 Vbeta primers (plus 13 Jbeta primers). The repertoire was sequenced with immunoSEQ multiplex PCR; TCRdb's copy has only in-frame clones and lacks some. Among roughly 190,000 clones listed, over 65% were seen once. What was sequenced was PBMCs. The receptor source for this set is a woman in her 30s in good health and CMV-seronegative.

The DNA for the CDR3 is TGTGCCAGCAGCTTAGGACAGGGGCAGGATCTCTATGGCTACACCTTC. It translates to CASSLGQGQDLYGYTF. The chain recombines TRBV7-9 with TRBJ1-2; 8 bases line up with TRBD1. Germline CDR1 SEHNR, CDR2 FQNEAQ (reference sequence). Trimming cost V 1 base and J 4 bases; bases outside gene matches: 8. This CDR3 region has 16 residues.

The genes are TRBV5-1 and TRBJ1-3; 7 bases are shared with TRBD1. CDR1 is SGHRS and CDR2 is YFSETQ in the germline V gene. The CDR3 is 15 amino acids. J lost 0 bases, V lost 4 bases, and 4 bases had no gene match. The CDR3 is CASSRGQDSGNTIYF. The CDR3 bases are TGCGCCAGCAGCCGAGGACAGGACTCTGGAAACACCATATATTTT. Combining the CDR3 with reference TRBV5-1 and TRBJ1-3 gives the whole variable domain KAGVTQTPRYLIKTRGQQVTLSCSPISGHRSVSWYQQTPGQGLQFLFEYFSETQRNKGNFPGRFSGRQFSNSRSEMNVSTLELGDSALYLCASSRGQDSGNTIYFGEGSWLTVV.

The chain carries TRBV5-4 and TRBJ2-3; 7 positions match TRBD2. This CDR3 is built from 12 residues. Trimming took 2 bases from V and 8 from J; bases not matched to a gene: 2. Germline CDR1 and CDR2: SGHNT and YYREEE (reference sequence). Written as DNA, the CDR3 is TGTGCCAGCAGCTTTACGGGGGGTACGCAGTATTTT. Protein: CASSFTGGTQYF.

The chain combines TRBV29-1 with TRBJ2-7, with TRBD1 matching 9 bases. This CDR3 comprises 15 residues. Losses at the gene ends were 6 bases for V and 7 bases for J; bases not matched to a gene: 16. Per the germline V gene, CDR1 is SQVTM and CDR2 is ANQGSEA. This chain's CDR3 is CSVSQPGQGGGEQYF. The CDR3 coding sequence is TGCAGCGTGTCACAACCGGGACAGGGTGGAGGAGAGCAGTACTTC.

Points on this clone: This likely comes from a read error, as the CDR3 has no conserved phenylalanine or tryptophan at its end. The chain carries TRBV7-2 and TRBJ1-2, with 8 bases fitting TRBD1. The CDR3 has 13 residues. Germline V gene data show CDR1 as SGHTA and CDR2 as FQGNSA. J was trimmed by 4 bases and V by 7 bases; bases with no gene match: 5. The CDR3 loop reads CASNLQGVYGYTL. The DNA of the CDR3 is TGTGCCAGCAACCTACAGGGGGTCTATGGCTACACCCTC.

The chain is built from TRBV27 and TRBJ1-2; 7 nucleotides line up with TRBD1. Germline V CDR1 and CDR2: MNHEY, SMNVEV (reference sequence). Trimming removed 2 bases from V and 5 bases from J; junction bases left unmatched: 17. The CDR3 covers 18 residues. The CDR3 loop is CASSLILKRVTGEYGYTF. Here the CDR3 DNA reads TGTGCCAGCAGTTTAATCCTAAAGCGGGTTACAGGGGAGTATGGCTACACCTTC.

Points on this clone: A junction boundary mismatches the germline segment, possibly from a read error. J is TRBJ2-3 and V is TRBV7-7, with 7 nucleotides matching TRBD2. There are 14 residues in the CDR3. Germline V gives CDR1 SSHAT, CDR2 FNYEAQ (reference sequence). CDR3 protein: CASSLGTNTDTQYF. Here the CDR3 DNA reads TGTGCTAGCAGCTTAGGGACTAACACAGATACGCAGTATTTT. Supplemented by reference TRBV7-7 and TRBJ2-3, the full variable domain reads GAGVSQSPRYKVTKRGQDVTLRCDPISSHATLYWYQQALGQGPEFLTYFNYEAQPDKSGLPSDRFSAERPEGSISTLTIQRTEQRDSAMYRCASSLGTNTDTQYFGPGTRLTVL.

The chain is built from TRBV7-9 and TRBJ1-2; possible D gene TRBD1, 6 bases. Germline CDR1 is SEHNR and CDR2 is FQNEAQ (reference sequence). The CDR3 consists of 15 residues. Between the trimmed V and J ends, which lost 1 base and 2 bases, there was a span of 11 bases. The CDR3 here is CASSLGGDKNYGYTF. For the CDR3, the DNA is TGTGCCAGCAGCTTAGGAGGGGACAAGAACTATGGCTACACCTTC.